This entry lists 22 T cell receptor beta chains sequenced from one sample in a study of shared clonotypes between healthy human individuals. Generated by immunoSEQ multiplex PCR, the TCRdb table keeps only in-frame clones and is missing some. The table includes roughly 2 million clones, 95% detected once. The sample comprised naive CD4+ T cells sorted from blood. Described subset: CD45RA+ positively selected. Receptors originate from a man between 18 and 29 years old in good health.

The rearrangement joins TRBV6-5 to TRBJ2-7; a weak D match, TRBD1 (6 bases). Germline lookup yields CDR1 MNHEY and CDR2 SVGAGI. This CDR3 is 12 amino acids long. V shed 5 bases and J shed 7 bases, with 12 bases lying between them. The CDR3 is CASSEDSREQYF. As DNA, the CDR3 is TGTGCCAGCAGTGAGGACAGTCGGGAGCAGTACTTC.

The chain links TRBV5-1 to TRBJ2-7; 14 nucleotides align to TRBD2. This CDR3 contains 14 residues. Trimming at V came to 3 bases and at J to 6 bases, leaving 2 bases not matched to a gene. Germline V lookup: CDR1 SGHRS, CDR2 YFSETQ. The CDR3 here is CASSSGLAGAEQYF. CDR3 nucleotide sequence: TGCGCCAGCAGCTCGGGACTAGCGGGAGCCGAGCAGTACTTC.

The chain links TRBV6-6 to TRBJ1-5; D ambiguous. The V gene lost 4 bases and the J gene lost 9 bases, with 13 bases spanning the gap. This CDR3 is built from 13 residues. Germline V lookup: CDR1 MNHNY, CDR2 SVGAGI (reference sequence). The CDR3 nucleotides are TGTGCCAGCAGTTCCACGACCCTTTCGCCCCAGCATTTT. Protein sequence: CASSSTTLSPQHF.

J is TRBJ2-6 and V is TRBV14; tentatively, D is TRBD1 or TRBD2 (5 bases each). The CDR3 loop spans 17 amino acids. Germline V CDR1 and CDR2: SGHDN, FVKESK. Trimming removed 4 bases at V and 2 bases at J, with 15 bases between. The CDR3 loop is CASSLRWMGPGANVLTF. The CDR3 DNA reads TGTGCCAGCAGCCTGAGGTGGATGGGACCTGGGGCCAACGTCCTGACTTTC.

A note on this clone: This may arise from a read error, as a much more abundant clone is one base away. This CDR3 reads CASTPGTSPSHEQYF. CDR3 bases: TGTGCCAGCACTCCCGGGACTAGTCCTTCCCACGAGCAGTACTTC. The rearrangement links TRBV25-1 to TRBJ2-7; TRBD2 agrees at 8 bases. The CDR3 is 15 amino acids. Germline V gives CDR1 MGHDK, CDR2 SYGVNS. Trimming at V came to 7 bases and at J to 5 bases, leaving 13 bases not matched to a gene.

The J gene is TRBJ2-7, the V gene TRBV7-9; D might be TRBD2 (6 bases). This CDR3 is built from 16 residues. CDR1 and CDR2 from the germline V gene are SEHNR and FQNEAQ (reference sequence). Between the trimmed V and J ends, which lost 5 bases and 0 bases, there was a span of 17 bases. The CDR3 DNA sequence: TGTGCCAGCAGCAAAGACGGGACTCAGAGCTCCTACGAGCAGTACTTC. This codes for CASSKDGTQSSYEQYF.

This CDR3 reads CASSPNRILQETQYF. CDR3 bases: TGTGCCAGCTCACCTAACCGGATCTTACAAGAGACCCAGTACTTC. The chain carries TRBV18 and TRBJ2-5; D uncertain. Per the germline V gene, CDR1 is KGHSH and CDR2 is LQKENI. Trimming took off 3 bases at V and 2 bases at J, with 13 bases between the two ends. The CDR3 length is 15 residues.

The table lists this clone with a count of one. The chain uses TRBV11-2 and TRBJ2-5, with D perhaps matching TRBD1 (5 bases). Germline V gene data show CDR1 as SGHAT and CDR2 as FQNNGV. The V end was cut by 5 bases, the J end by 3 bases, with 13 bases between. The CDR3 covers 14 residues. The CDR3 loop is CASSVGDREETQYF. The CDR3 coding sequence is TGTGCCAGCAGCGTCGGCGACAGAGAAGAGACCCAGTACTTC.

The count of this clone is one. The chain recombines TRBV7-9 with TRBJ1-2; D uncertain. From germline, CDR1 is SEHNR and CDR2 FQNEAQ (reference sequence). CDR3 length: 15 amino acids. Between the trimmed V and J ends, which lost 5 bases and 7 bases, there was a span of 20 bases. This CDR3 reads CASSAPGLRTGGYTF. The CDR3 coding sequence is TGTGCCAGCAGCGCTCCGGGCCTTAGGACGGGTGGCTACACCTTC.

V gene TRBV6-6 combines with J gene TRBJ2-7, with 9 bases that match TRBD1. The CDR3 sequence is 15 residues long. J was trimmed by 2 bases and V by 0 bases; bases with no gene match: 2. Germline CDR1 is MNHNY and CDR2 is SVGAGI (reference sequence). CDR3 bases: TGTGCCAGCAGTTACTCGGACAGGGGCGCCTACGAGCAGTACTTC. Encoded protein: CASSYSDRGAYEQYF.

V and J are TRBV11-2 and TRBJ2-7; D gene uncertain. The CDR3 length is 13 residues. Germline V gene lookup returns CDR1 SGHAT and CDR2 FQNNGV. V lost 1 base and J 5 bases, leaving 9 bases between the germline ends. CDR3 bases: TGTGCCAGCAGCTTAGGACATCTAAACGAGCAGTACTTC. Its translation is CASSLGHLNEQYF.

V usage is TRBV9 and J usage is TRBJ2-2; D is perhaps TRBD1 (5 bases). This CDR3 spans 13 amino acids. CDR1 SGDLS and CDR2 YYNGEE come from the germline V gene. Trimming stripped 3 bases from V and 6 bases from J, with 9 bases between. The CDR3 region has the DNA TGTGCCAGCAGCGCCCAGGGATCCGGGGAGCTGTTTTTT. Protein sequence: CASSAQGSGELFF.

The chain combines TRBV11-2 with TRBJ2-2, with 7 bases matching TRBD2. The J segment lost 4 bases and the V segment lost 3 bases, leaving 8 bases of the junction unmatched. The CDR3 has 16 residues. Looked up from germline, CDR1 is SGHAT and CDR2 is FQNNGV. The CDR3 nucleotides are TGTGCCAGCAGCTTCCCGTTGGGGGGGATCACCGGGGAGCTGTTTTTT. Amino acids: CASSFPLGGITGELFF.

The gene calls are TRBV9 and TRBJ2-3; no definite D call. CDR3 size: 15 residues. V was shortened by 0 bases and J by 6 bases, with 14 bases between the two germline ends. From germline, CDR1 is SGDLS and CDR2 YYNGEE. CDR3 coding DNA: TGTGCCAGCAGCGTAGGTCCTGGGCTTGGCGATACGCAGTATTTT. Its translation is CASSVGPGLGDTQYF. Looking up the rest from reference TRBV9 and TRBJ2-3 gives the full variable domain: DSGVTQTPKHLITATGQRVTLRCSPRSGDLSVYWYQQSLDQGLQFLIQYYNGEERAKGNILERFSAQQFPDLHSELNLSSLELGDSALYFCASSVGPGLGDTQYFGPGTRLTVL.

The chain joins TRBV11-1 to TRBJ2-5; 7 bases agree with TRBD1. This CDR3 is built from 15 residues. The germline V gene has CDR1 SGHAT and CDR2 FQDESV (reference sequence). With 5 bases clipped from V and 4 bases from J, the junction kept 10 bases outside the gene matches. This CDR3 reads CASSQLTGKGETQYF. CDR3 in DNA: TGTGCCAGCAGCCAACTGACAGGGAAGGGAGAGACCCAGTACTTC.

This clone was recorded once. Here the CDR3 DNA reads TGTGCCTGGAGTGTAGGCCCCCCAGGGGTGGAGACCCAGTACTTC. Translating gives CAWSVGPPGVETQYF. The J gene is TRBJ2-5, the V gene TRBV30, with a possible D match to TRBD1 (6 bases). Per germline, CDR1 GTSNPN and CDR2 SVGIG (reference sequence). The CDR3 length is 15 residues. V shed 0 bases and J shed 5 bases, with 16 bases lying between them.

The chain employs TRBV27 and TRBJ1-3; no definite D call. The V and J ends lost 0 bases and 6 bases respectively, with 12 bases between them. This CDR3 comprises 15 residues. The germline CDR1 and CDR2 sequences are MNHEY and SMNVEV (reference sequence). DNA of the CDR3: TGTGCCAGCAGTTTATCGGGGAGGACTTTAAACACCATATATTTT. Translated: CASSLSGRTLNTIYF.

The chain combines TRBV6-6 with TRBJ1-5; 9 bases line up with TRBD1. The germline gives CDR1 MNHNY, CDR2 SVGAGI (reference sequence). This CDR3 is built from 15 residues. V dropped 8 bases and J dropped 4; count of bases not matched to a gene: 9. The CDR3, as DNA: TGTGCCAGCTTACCCGGACAGGGGTATAATCAGCCCCAGCATTTT. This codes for CASLPGQGYNQPQHF.

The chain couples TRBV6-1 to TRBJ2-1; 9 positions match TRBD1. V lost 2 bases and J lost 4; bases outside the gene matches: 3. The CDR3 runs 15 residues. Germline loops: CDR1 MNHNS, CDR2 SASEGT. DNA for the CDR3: TGTGCCAGCAGTGAACGAGGACAGGGGTACAATGAGCAGTTCTTC. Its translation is CASSERGQGYNEQFF.

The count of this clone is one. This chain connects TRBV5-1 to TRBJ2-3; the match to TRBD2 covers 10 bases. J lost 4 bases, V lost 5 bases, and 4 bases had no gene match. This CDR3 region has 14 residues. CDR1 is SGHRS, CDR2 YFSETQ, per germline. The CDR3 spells CASRGTSASDTQYF. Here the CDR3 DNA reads TGCGCCAGCAGAGGGACTAGCGCCTCAGATACGCAGTATTTT. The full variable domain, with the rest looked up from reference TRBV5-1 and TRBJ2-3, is KAGVTQTPRYLIKTRGQQVTLSCSPISGHRSVSWYQQTPGQGLQFLFEYFSETQRNKGNFPGRFSGRQFSNSRSEMNVSTLELGDSALYLCASRGTSASDTQYFGPGTRLTVL.

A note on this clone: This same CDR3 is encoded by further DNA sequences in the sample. The CDR3 loop reads CASSLVQGLNEKLFF. The CDR3, as DNA: TGTGCCAGCAGCTTAGTTCAGGGTCTTAATGAAAAACTGTTTTTT. The rearrangement joins TRBV7-2 to TRBJ1-4; weak D call: TRBD1 (5 bases). Trimming pared 1 base from V and 4 bases from J, leaving 10 bases between. Germline V gene data show CDR1 as SGHTA and CDR2 as FQGNSA. The CDR3 contains 15 residues.

The CDR3 protein is CASSATGTSDEQYF. For the CDR3, the DNA is TGTGCCAGCTCAGCAACCGGGACTAGCGACGAGCAGTACTTC. This chain connects TRBV18 to TRBJ2-7; 10 nucleotides agree with TRBD2. In germline, CDR1 is KGHSH, CDR2 LQKENI. This CDR3 region has 14 residues. With V trimmed by 5 bases and J by 5 bases, 6 bases remained unmatched. Variable domain in full (rest from reference TRBV18 and TRBJ2-7): NAGVMQNPRHLVRRRGQEARLRCSPMKGHSHVYWYRQLPEEGLKFMVYLQKENIIDESGMPKERFSAEFPKEGPSILRIQQVVRGDSAAYFCASSATGTSDEQYFGPGTRLTVT.